This T cell receptor (beta chain) was recovered during a study of T cells in women clearing cervical HPV infection. Looking at the study overall: Control women cleared a single incident HPV16 infection within 12 months. Blood came at first lesion visit for cases, post-clearance for controls. General study results and limits: TRBV6-7 relative abundance averaged approximately 0.11% in cases and approximately 0.15% in controls.

Genomic DNA, averaging about 1,200 ng per sample, yielded TCR beta CDR3 via immunoSEQ. The assay was immunoSEQ multiplex PCR, and TCRdb's table has in-frame clones only and misses some. The ten most abundant clones cover about 8% of a sample with about 15,000 clones. Germline loops: CDR1 MNHNS, CDR2 SASEGT. There are 17 residues in the CDR3. In regard to this clone: The antigen is undetermined. Read coverage stops 3 residues before the CDR3 terminus; the germline J gene supplies the remainder.

This TCR derives from a woman between 18 and 69 years old with a cervical HPV16 infection that either progressed to CIN3+ or cleared (not recorded which). The rearrangement links TRBV6-1 to TRBJ2-3; D is perhaps TRBD1 (7 bases). What was sequenced was blood buffy coat. CDR3 loop: CASSESWAAGGRETQYF. The DNA read from the CDR3 is TGTGCCAGCAGTGAATCGTGGGCGGCAGGGGGGCGAGAGACG.